The clone carrying this TCR beta chain was seen many times. Antigen unknown. Isolated RNA was reverse transcribed in full, so expressed TCRB transcripts were sequenced. Assay: immunoSEQ multiplex PCR; the TCRdb copy retains only in-frame clones and omits some. The sample lists 300,000 to 450,000 clones, 8.5% to 10% occurring once. This specimen comes from a study of beta chain features in type 1 diabetes. Regarding the study as a whole: Among patients with Type 1 diabetes, TCRB CDR3s were moderately but significantly shorter in every one of the four CD4+ subsets.

Markers CD45RO/CCR7/CD25/CD127/CD95/CD27 served to sort CD4+ naive, central memory, regulatory and stem cell-like memory cells. The CDR3 loop spans 13 amino acids. Germline V gene lookup returns CDR1 SGHDT and CDR2 YYEEEE. Trimming pared 0 bases from V and 6 bases from J, leaving 9 bases between. Sequencing was carried out using central memory CD4+ T cells from blood. The TCR originated in a man aged 25 to 40 with type 1 diabetes. The J gene is TRBJ2-5, the V gene TRBV5-6; no clear D. In DNA form, the CDR3 reads TGTGCCAGCAGCTTGGTACAGCTTAAGACCCAGTACTTC. Translating it yields CASSLVQLKTQYF.